This T cell receptor (beta chain) was sequenced for a study of T-cell reconstitution after alpha-beta-depleted transplantation in children. For TCRbeta, the library was prepared with unique molecular identifiers. In TCRdb, the PCR reads were re-called with MiXCR into one record per CDR3 protein. Of around 450,000 distinct CDR3 sequences listed, roughly a tenth are singletons. Whole-study findings and limits: Alpha-beta T cells about two months after transplant reportedly derived from several hundred expanded graft clones.

This clonotype was seen ten or more times. Antigen unknown. The CDR3 runs to 14 residues. The V and J ends lost 2 bases and 9 bases, in that order; junction bases with no gene match: 7. CDR1 and CDR2 from the germline V gene are SGHTA and FQGNSA. Specimen: PBMCs, collected before TCRalphabeta/CD19-depleted stem cell transplant. The TCR originated in a child aged 2 to 9 with inherited bone marrow failure, due to receive a stem cell transplant. This chain joins TRBV7-2 and TRBJ2-7; 10 bases line up with TRBD2. The CDR3 is CASSLTSGTLGQYF. Here the CDR3 DNA reads TGTGCCAGCAGCTTAACTAGCGGGACCCTGGGGCAGTACTTC.